These T cell receptor beta chains were read from a single sample in a study of blood T cell repertoires in COVID-19. TCRdb keeps only in-frame clones here, not all; method: immunoSEQ multiplex PCR. Among roughly 410,000 clones, approximately 88% were seen once, and the ten largest hold 1% to 1.5%. The sequencing sample was made of peripheral blood. The receptors were sampled from a middle-aged man with acute or convalescent COVID-19. CDR3s include the opening cysteine and the closing phenylalanine or tryptophan. D genes are given only for firm matches. Only some rows state a clone size, as once, few, many or a class for expanded clones.

D gene: -; V gene: TRBV4-1; J gene: TRBJ1-6; clone size: -; CDR3 protein: CASSQDPRQPYNSPLHF; CDR3 DNA: TGCGCCAGCAGCCAAGATCCCCGACAGCCCTATAATTCACCCCTCCACTTT
D gene: -; V gene: TRBV6-5; J gene: TRBJ1-1; clone size: -; CDR3 protein: CASSYSWNTEAFF; CDR3 DNA: TGTGCCAGCAGTTACAGCTGGAACACTGAAGCTTTCTTT
D gene: TRBD2; V gene: TRBV3-1/TRBV3-2; J gene: TRBJ2-3; clone size: -; CDR3 protein: CASRTSGGPTDTQYF; CDR3 DNA: TGTGCCAGCAGGACTAGCGGGGGTCCGACAGATACGCAGTATTTT
D gene: -; V gene: TRBV28; J gene: TRBJ2-1; clone size: -; CDR3 protein: CASSLAQGNRNEQFF; CDR3 DNA: TGTGCCAGCAGTTTGGCGCAGGGAAATCGGAATGAGCAGTTCTTC
D gene: -; V gene: TRBV6-5; J gene: TRBJ1-3; clone size: -; CDR3 protein: CATGVVSGNTIYF; CDR3 DNA: TGTGCCACCGGGGTTGTTAGTGGAAACACCATATATTTT
D gene: TRBD1; V gene: TRBV19; J gene: TRBJ1-1; clone size: -; CDR3 protein: CASSPEMNRGTEAFF; CDR3 DNA: TGTGCCAGTAGTCCCGAAATGAACAGGGGCACTGAAGCTTTCTTT
D gene: -; V gene: TRBV2; J gene: TRBJ1-5; clone size: -; CDR3 protein: CASGRVDQPQHF; CDR3 DNA: TGTGCCAGCGGCAGGGTAGATCAGCCCCAGCATTTT
D gene: TRBD1; V gene: TRBV5-1; J gene: TRBJ1-1; clone size: -; CDR3 protein: CASSLIPGTGLAFF; CDR3 DNA: TGCGCCAGCAGCTTGATTCCCGGGACAGGTTTGGCTTTCTTT
D gene: -; V gene: TRBV4-2; J gene: TRBJ1-5; clone size: -; CDR3 protein: CASSQELPSRGLLGQPQHF; CDR3 DNA: TGTGCCAGCAGCCAAGAGTTGCCCTCAAGGGGCCTCCTTGGTCAGCCCCAGCATTTT
D gene: -; V gene: TRBV27; J gene: TRBJ2-7; clone size: once; CDR3 protein: CASSLSTLENYEQYF; CDR3 DNA: TGTGCCAGCAGTTTATCGACGCTGGAGAACTACGAGCAGTACTTC
D gene: -; V gene: TRBV27; J gene: TRBJ1-2; clone size: -; CDR3 protein: CASSFSSGSRYGYTF; CDR3 DNA: TGTGCCAGCAGTTTCTCCTCAGGGTCTCGGTATGGCTACACCTTC
D gene: TRBD1; V gene: TRBV28; J gene: TRBJ1-1; clone size: once; CDR3 protein: CASSFVTGGTEAFF; CDR3 DNA: TGTGCCAGCAGTTTCGTGACAGGGGGCACTGAAGCTTTCTTT
D gene: -; V gene: TRBV15; J gene: TRBJ1-1; clone size: -; CDR3 protein: CATSREGRVTEAFF; CDR3 DNA: TGTGCCACCAGCAGAGAGGGCAGGGTTACTGAAGCTTTCTTT
D gene: TRBD1; V gene: TRBV19; J gene: TRBJ1-1; clone size: -; CDR3 protein: CASSIGQGGLEATEAFF; CDR3 DNA: TGTGCCAGTAGTATCGGACAGGGGGGACTCGAAGCCACTGAAGCTTTCTTT
D gene: TRBD1; V gene: TRBV7-9; J gene: TRBJ1-1; clone size: -; CDR3 protein: CASSLGRDRQNTEAFF; CDR3 DNA: TGTGCCAGCAGCTTAGGCCGGGACAGGCAGAACACTGAAGCTTTCTTT
D gene: -; V gene: TRBV6-1; J gene: TRBJ1-1; clone size: -; CDR3 protein: CASSEWEAGNTEAFF; CDR3 DNA: TGTGCCAGCAGTGAATGGGAGGCTGGGAACACTGAAGCTTTCTTT
D gene: TRBD1; V gene: TRBV7-9; J gene: TRBJ1-1; clone size: -; CDR3 protein: CASSLGRQGGHTEAFF; CDR3 DNA: TGTGCCAGCAGCTTAGGGCGACAGGGCGGGCACACTGAAGCTTTCTTT
D gene: TRBD1; V gene: TRBV5-5; J gene: TRBJ1-4; clone size: few; CDR3 protein: CASSFGTGNEKLFF; CDR3 DNA: TGTGCCAGCAGCTTCGGGACAGGGAATGAAAAACTGTTTTTT
D gene: -; V gene: TRBV27; J gene: TRBJ2-7; clone size: many; CDR3 protein: CASSFVAGSGEQYF; CDR3 DNA: TGTGCCAGCAGTTTTGTTGCGGGGTCCGGCGAGCAGTACTTC
D gene: -; V gene: TRBV28; J gene: TRBJ1-3; clone size: -; CDR3 protein: CASSLSLGAYSGNTIYF; CDR3 DNA: TGTGCCAGCAGTTTATCCCTAGGGGCGTACTCTGGAAACACCATATATTTT
D gene: -; V gene: TRBV28; J gene: TRBJ2-3; clone size: -; CDR3 protein: CASVSSGGRGFTDTQYF; CDR3 DNA: TGTGCCAGCGTAAGTTCCGGAGGCAGGGGATTCACAGATACGCAGTATTTT
D gene: TRBD1; V gene: TRBV5-1; J gene: TRBJ1-1; clone size: -; CDR3 protein: CASSTGQGGTTEAFF; CDR3 DNA: TGCGCCAGCAGCACGGGACAGGGTGGGACCACTGAAGCTTTCTTT
D gene: TRBD2; V gene: TRBV5-6; J gene: TRBJ2-7; clone size: -; CDR3 protein: CASSLEGTVLAGPLVQYF; CDR3 DNA: TGTGCCAGCAGCTTGGAGGGAACGGTCCTAGCGGGACCGCTGGTGCAGTACTTC
D gene: TRBD2; V gene: TRBV30; J gene: TRBJ2-1; clone size: -; CDR3 protein: CAWSGQSGGYNEQFF; CDR3 DNA: TGTGCCTGGTCCGGGCAGAGCGGGGGCTACAATGAGCAGTTCTTC
D gene: TRBD1; V gene: TRBV7-9; J gene: TRBJ2-5; clone size: -; CDR3 protein: CASSPRTGEKETQYF; CDR3 DNA: TGTGCCAGCAGCCCAAGAACAGGGGAGAAGGAGACCCAGTACTTC
D gene: -; V gene: TRBV5-8; J gene: TRBJ1-4; clone size: -; CDR3 protein: CASSLRGTTNEKLFF; CDR3 DNA: TGTGCCAGCAGCTTAAGGGGCACAACTAATGAAAAACTGTTTTTT
D gene: -; V gene: TRBV6-2/TRBV6-3; J gene: TRBJ2-7; clone size: -; CDR3 protein: CASSYSTGRLRLSPPYEQYF; CDR3 DNA: TGTGCCAGCAGTTACTCGACTGGCCGACTCCGACTCTCTCCCCCATACGAGCAGTACTTC
D gene: -; V gene: TRBV10-3; J gene: TRBJ2-7; clone size: -; CDR3 protein: CAISELEHEQYF; CDR3 DNA: TGTGCCATCAGTGAGTTGGAGCACGAGCAGTACTTC
D gene: -; V gene: TRBV7-9; J gene: TRBJ2-7; clone size: -; CDR3 protein: CASSLLDGGRSYEQYF; CDR3 DNA: TGTGCCAGCAGCCTGCTAGACGGGGGACGCTCCTACGAGCAGTACTTC
D gene: -; V gene: TRBV20-1; J gene: TRBJ1-5; clone size: -; CDR3 protein: CSARDSFAQHF; CDR3 DNA: TGCAGTGCTAGAGACTCGTTTGCCCAGCATTTT
D gene: TRBD2; V gene: TRBV7-9; J gene: TRBJ2-5; clone size: -; CDR3 protein: CASSLARLAGGHQETQYF; CDR3 DNA: TGTGCCAGCAGCTTAGCGCGCCTAGCGGGAGGTCATCAAGAGACCCAGTACTTC
D gene: -; V gene: TRBV6-4; J gene: TRBJ1-2; clone size: once; CDR3 protein: CASSGLGQGIFWDYGYTF; CDR3 DNA: TGTGCCAGCAGTGGGTTGGGGCAGGGCATTTTTTGGGACTATGGCTACACCTTC
D gene: -; V gene: TRBV6-1; J gene: TRBJ1-3; clone size: -; CDR3 protein: CASSETPGGNTIYF; CDR3 DNA: TGTGCCAGCAGTGAAACACCAGGAGGAAACACCATATATTTT
D gene: TRBD2; V gene: TRBV27; J gene: TRBJ2-1; clone size: -; CDR3 protein: CASSLRTSGLNEQFF; CDR3 DNA: TGTGCCAGCAGTTTAAGGACTAGTGGCCTAAATGAGCAGTTCTTC
D gene: TRBD2; V gene: TRBV3-1/TRBV3-2; J gene: TRBJ2-3; clone size: -; CDR3 protein: CASSHRSGGSTDTQYF; CDR3 DNA: TGTGCCAGCAGCCATCGTAGCGGGGGCAGCACAGATACGCAGTATTTT
D gene: TRBD1; V gene: TRBV6-2/TRBV6-3; J gene: TRBJ1-5; clone size: -; CDR3 protein: CASSSDRGGNQPQHF; CDR3 DNA: TGTGCCAGCAGTAGCGACAGGGGCGGCAATCAGCCCCAGCATTTT
D gene: -; V gene: TRBV4-3; J gene: TRBJ2-6; clone size: -; CDR3 protein: CASSQLLSGANVLTF; CDR3 DNA: TGCGCCAGCAGCCAACTGCTATCTGGGGCCAACGTCCTGACTTTC
D gene: TRBD1; V gene: TRBV9; J gene: TRBJ2-3; clone size: -; CDR3 protein: CASSVVGQGGDTQYF; CDR3 DNA: TGTGCCAGCAGCGTAGTGGGACAGGGTGGGGATACGCAGTATTTT
D gene: -; V gene: TRBV18; J gene: TRBJ2-7; clone size: -; CDR3 protein: CASSLGSLSYEQYF; CDR3 DNA: TGTGCCAGCTCACTCGGGTCCCTCTCCTACGAGCAGTACTTC
D gene: -; V gene: TRBV4-3; J gene: TRBJ1-1; clone size: -; CDR3 protein: CASSQDHSDPTEAFF; CDR3 DNA: TGCGCCAGCAGCCAAGATCATAGCGATCCCACTGAAGCTTTCTTT
D gene: TRBD1; V gene: TRBV6-5; J gene: TRBJ1-1; clone size: -; CDR3 protein: CASSLTGGPEAFF; CDR3 DNA: TGTGCCAGCAGTCTGACAGGGGGCCCTGAAGCTTTCTTT
D gene: TRBD2; V gene: TRBV13; J gene: TRBJ2-1; clone size: -; CDR3 protein: CASSASDGGRAGNEQFF; CDR3 DNA: TGTGCCAGCAGCGCCTCCGATGGCGGGAGGGCCGGAAATGAGCAGTTCTTC
D gene: -; V gene: TRBV6-1; J gene: TRBJ2-2; clone size: -; CDR3 protein: CASSDEGANTGELFF; CDR3 DNA: TGTGCCAGCAGTGACGAGGGGGCGAACACCGGGGAGCTGTTTTTT
D gene: TRBD2; V gene: TRBV9; J gene: TRBJ2-1; clone size: once; CDR3 protein: CASSVAGGGYNEQFF; CDR3 DNA: TGTGCCAGCAGCGTAGCGGGAGGTGGGTACAATGAGCAGTTCTTC
D gene: -; V gene: TRBV11-2; J gene: TRBJ2-7; clone size: -; CDR3 protein: CASSLTNGYEQYF; CDR3 DNA: TGTGCCAGCAGCTTGACTAACGGTTACGAGCAGTACTTC